This is a list of T cell receptor beta chains from one sample in a study of molecular identifiers for immune sequencing clone quantification. Each CDR3 protein gets one entry after TCRdb re-called the PCR reads with MiXCR. Of approximately 500,000 distinct CDR3 sequences listed, around 23% are singletons. Sequencing was performed on naive CD8+ T cells from blood, with Jurkat cell RNA spiked in. The source of these receptors is a human donor in good health. Some libraries in this study had Jurkat cell RNA spiked in. The CDR3 runs from the conserved cysteine through the conserved F or W. The D gene is left open where the match is weak. Clone size is shown for a subset of rows, as once, few, many or a class of expanded clone.

v_call	clone_size	d_call	j_call	cdr3_aa	cdr3_nt
TRBV14	few	-	TRBJ1-1	CASSQGSRTEAFF	TGTGCCAGCAGCCAAGGATCCAGAACTGAAGCTTTCTTT
TRBV4-1	-	TRBD1	TRBJ1-2	CASSSYYAGTGANYGYTF	TGCGCCAGCAGCTCATATTACGCAGGGACAGGGGCTAACTATGGCTACACCTTC
TRBV20-1	many	-	TRBJ1-1	CSAIPLTGTEAFF	TGCAGTGCTATCCCCCTCACAGGCACTGAAGCTTTCTTT
TRBV7-9	many	-	TRBJ1-5	CASSPSYSNQPQHF	TGTGCCAGCAGCCCTTCATATAGCAATCAGCCCCAGCATTTT
TRBV2	-	-	TRBJ2-7	CASSNPGTPYEQYF	TGTGCCAGCAGTAACCCCGGGACACCTTACGAGCAGTACTTC
TRBV20-1	-	-	TRBJ2-7	CGAVGTVLAYEQYF	TGCGGTGCCGTGGGCACGGTTTTGGCCTACGAGCAGTACTTC
TRBV4-1	many	TRBD2	TRBJ2-7	CASSQSGGISYEQYF	TGCGCCAGCAGCCAAAGCGGGGGTATCAGCTACGAGCAGTACTTC
TRBV13	few	-	TRBJ2-5	CASSPGAGETQYF	TGTGCCAGCAGTCCGGGGGCCGGGGAGACCCAGTACTTC
TRBV6-1	few	-	TRBJ1-3	CASSDPHRASGNTIYF	TGTGCCAGCAGTGATCCCCACAGGGCATCTGGAAACACCATATATTTT
TRBV28	-	-	TRBJ2-7	CASSFGSRGPCERYF	TGTGCCAGCAGTTTTGGATCGCGGGGGCCCTGCGAGCGGTACTTC
TRBV6-5	few	TRBD1	TRBJ2-7	CASSSGQGLGEQYF	TGTGCCAGCAGTTCGGGACAGGGGCTTGGGGAGCAGTACTTC
TRBV5-6	-	-	TRBJ2-4	CASSLDDSVAIHIQYF	TGTGCCAGCAGCTTGGACGACAGTGTAGCCATTCACATTCAGTACTTC
TRBV9	few	-	TRBJ2-7	CASSVEGVPYEQYF	TGTGCCAGCAGCGTTGAGGGGGTGCCCTACGAGCAGTACTTC
TRBV20-1	many	-	TRBJ1-4	CSALNRRALTNEKLFF	TGCAGTGCTTTGAACAGGAGGGCTTTAACTAATGAAAAACTGTTTTTT
TRBV27	few	-	TRBJ2-3	CASSLHYSSDTRTDTQYF	TGTGCCAGCAGTTTACATTATTCCTCGGACACCCGCACAGATACGCAGTATTTT
TRBV6-1	-	-	TRBJ1-5	CASSEEWAGQPQHF	TGTGCCAGCAGTGAAGAATGGGCAGGTCAGCCCCAGCATTTT
TRBV27	few	TRBD2	TRBJ2-5	CASNPMGVAGVRETQYF	TGTGCCAGCAACCCAATGGGGGTAGCGGGAGTAAGGGAGACCCAGTACTTC
TRBV7-9	-	TRBD2	TRBJ2-7	CASSPQLAGTYEQYF	TGTGCCAGCAGCCCCCAACTAGCGGGAACCTACGAGCAGTACTTC
TRBV6-2/TRBV6-3	-	-	TRBJ2-2	CASSYSWGVRLRAYTGELFF	TGTGCCAGCAGTTACTCGTGGGGGGTGCGACTCCGCGCGTACACCGGGGAGCTGTTTTTT
TRBV27	-	-	TRBJ1-2	CAGSWDGAYGYTF	TGTGCCGGCAGTTGGGACGGTGCCTATGGCTACACCTTC
TRBV24-1	many	TRBD2	TRBJ2-1	CATSALAGYNEQFF	TGTGCCACCAGTGCACTAGCGGGTTACAATGAGCAGTTCTTC
TRBV7-6	many	-	TRBJ2-3	CASSRDGDTQYF	TGTGCCAGCAGCCGAGACGGGGATACGCAGTATTTT
TRBV4-2	-	-	TRBJ2-2	CASSQEVLLGELFF	TGTGCCAGCAGCCAAGAAGTTCTGCTTGGGGAGCTGTTTTTT
TRBV7-9	-	-	TRBJ2-4	CASSLAHSSAENIQYF	TGTGCCAGCAGCTTAGCCCATTCCAGTGCGGAAAACATTCAGTACTTC
TRBV6-5	-	-	TRBJ2-7	CASSYSGDLYEQYF	TGTGCCAGCAGTTATTCGGGAGATCTGTACGAGCAGTACTTC
TRBV6-6	many	-	TRBJ2-3	CASSDRADTSTDTQYF	TGTGCCAGCAGTGACAGAGCGGACACTAGCACAGATACGCAGTATTTT
TRBV14	-	TRBD2	TRBJ2-3	CASSQFAGGPDTQYF	TGTGCCAGCAGCCAATTTGCGGGAGGGCCAGATACGCAGTATTTT
TRBV28	many	TRBD2	TRBJ2-5	CASSLEGGGIQETQYF	TGTGCCAGCAGTTTAGAAGGCGGGGGGATCCAAGAGACCCAGTACTTC
TRBV19	many	TRBD1	TRBJ1-5	CASNLGDRGLRPQHF	TGTGCCAGTAACCTGGGGGACAGGGGGCTGCGGCCCCAGCATTTT
TRBV12-3/TRBV12-4	-	-	TRBJ1-1	CGSSLGGGTEAFF	TGTGGCAGCAGTTTGGGGGGGGGCACTGAAGCTTTCTTT
TRBV5-6	many	-	TRBJ2-2	CASRRTGTGELFF	TGTGCCAGCAGGCGTACAGGGACCGGGGAGCTGTTTTTT
TRBV5-1	-	TRBD1	TRBJ1-2	CASSLGGQGSDYGYTF	TGCGCCAGCAGCTTGGGAGGACAGGGGTCGGACTATGGCTACACCTTC
TRBV7-9	-	TRBD1	TRBJ1-4	CASSWGGGAEELFF	TGTGCCAGCAGCTGGGGAGGGGGCGCCGAAGAACTGTTTTTT
TRBV27	-	TRBD2	TRBJ2-1	CASSLSAGLYNEQFF	TGTGCCAGCAGTTTATCAGCGGGACTATACAATGAGCAGTTCTTC
TRBV5-5	many	-	TRBJ2-7	CASSFADGAYEQYF	TGTGCCAGCAGCTTTGCGGACGGAGCCTACGAGCAGTACTTC
TRBV5-1	many	TRBD1	TRBJ1-6	CASSEGTGGNSPLHF	TGCGCCAGCAGCGAAGGGACAGGGGGTAATTCACCCCTCCACTTT
TRBV13	-	-	TRBJ2-2	CASRGVLLGNTGELFF	TGTGCCAGCAGGGGCGTCTTGTTAGGGAACACCGGGGAGCTGTTTTTT
TRBV19	few	-	TRBJ1-1	CASTLGGLRTEAFF	TGTGCCAGTACTCTTGGCGGCCTGAGGACTGAAGCTTTCTTT
TRBV19	few	TRBD2	TRBJ2-5	CASSISSRGGSQETQYF	TGTGCCAGTAGTATAAGTTCGCGGGGGGGCAGCCAAGAGACCCAGTACTTC
TRBV29-1	many	-	TRBJ2-5	CSVRTFQETQYF	TGCAGCGTACGGACATTTCAAGAGACCCAGTACTTC
TRBV11-2	-	-	TRBJ2-1	CASSFVGVYNEQFF	TGTGCCAGCAGCTTTGTCGGGGTCTACAATGAGCAGTTCTTC
TRBV28	-	-	TRBJ2-5	CASSFPTEETQYF	TGTGCCAGCAGTTTCCCGACAGAAGAGACCCAGTACTTC
TRBV5-4	few	TRBD1	TRBJ2-3	CASRDRGGSDTQYF	TGTGCCAGCAGAGACAGGGGGGGGTCAGATACGCAGTATTTT
TRBV4-3	-	-	TRBJ1-1	CASSQGASWNTDAFF	TGCGCCAGCAGCCAAGGAGCCTCTTGGAACACTGACGCTTTCTTT
TRBV27	-	TRBD2	TRBJ2-7	CASRGGLAGSYEQYF	TGTGCCAGCAGGGGCGGACTAGCGGGGTCCTACGAGCAGTACTTC